One sample yielded the 14 T cell receptor beta chains listed below, sequenced in a study of blood T cells in healthy people across ages. The second PCR ran about 6 to 12 cycles with a sample-barcoded 5' primer and J-beta primers. TCRdb reanalysed the 5' RACE reads using MiXCR and keeps one entry per CDR3 protein. Among 780,000 or so distinct CDR3 sequences listed, roughly three fifths were seen once. The specimen was blood. All receptors come from a man aged 35 to 55 in good health.

V and J are TRBV12-3 or TRBV12-4 and TRBJ2-3; the match to TRBD2 covers 9 bases. J was trimmed by 3 bases and V by 6 bases; bases with no gene match: 10. The CDR3 loop spans 16 amino acids. The DNA for the CDR3 is TGTGCCAGCAGCCCTTACGTGACTAGCGGAACAGATACGCAGTATTTT. This sequence encodes CASSPYVTSGTDTQYF.

V and J are TRBV3-1 and TRBJ2-3, with 9 bases that match TRBD1. J was trimmed by 3 bases and V by 5 bases; bases with no gene match: 9. This CDR3 region has 16 residues. In germline, CDR1 is LGHDT, CDR2 YNNKEL (reference sequence). The CDR3 spells CASSYQGTGTTDTQYF. CDR3 nucleotide sequence: TGTGCCAGCAGCTACCAAGGGACAGGGACAACAGATACGCAGTATTTT.

The V gene is TRBV12-3 or TRBV12-4, the J gene TRBJ2-2; TRBD2 aligns across 11 bases. The CDR3 sequence is 16 residues long. V was pared by 4 bases and J by 1 base, with 2 bases of the junction left unmatched. The CDR3: CASSSGLAVNTGELFF. The CDR3 region has the DNA TGTGCCAGCAGTTCGGGACTAGCGGTGAACACCGGGGAGCTGTTTTTT.

Of note for this clonotype: This sequence may be a read error, since a much larger clone differs from it by one base. This chain links TRBV7-2 with TRBJ2-7; the D gene is possibly TRBD1 (5 bases). CDR1 is SGHTA and CDR2 is FQGNSA in the germline V gene. This CDR3 has 16 residues. Trimming stripped 1 base from V and 6 bases from J, with 19 bases between. This CDR3 is CASSLGPDTATCEQYF. In nucleotides, the CDR3 is TGTGCCAGCAGCTTAGGTCCGGACACGGCAACCTGCGAGCAGTACTTC.

The J gene is TRBJ2-3, the V gene TRBV30, with 7 bases lining up with TRBD2. The germline CDR1 and CDR2 sequences are GTSNPN and SVGIG (reference sequence). The CDR3 loop spans 14 amino acids. V dropped 3 bases and J dropped 3; count of bases not matched to a gene: 6. CDR3 DNA: TGTGCCTGGAGCGGGGGGATGGGAACAGATACGCAGTATTTT. This codes for CAWSGGMGTDTQYF.

This clonotype has more than one count but fewer than ten. This chain joins TRBV10-3 and TRBJ2-6; D perhaps matches TRBD2 (5 bases). CDR1 and CDR2 from the germline V gene are ENHRY and SYGVKD. The V end was cut by 11 bases, the J end by 1 base, with 9 bases between. The CDR3 covers 13 residues. The CDR3 spells CAVRGSGANVLTF. In DNA, the CDR3 is TGTGCCGTCCGGGGTTCTGGGGCCAACGTCCTGACTTTC.

The CDR3 DNA is TGTGCCAGCAGGGTAGGGGAGGGGGACAATGAGCAGTTCTTC. Translation: CASRVGEGDNEQFF. The rearrangement links TRBV7-9 to TRBJ2-1; D might be TRBD2 (7 bases). Germline V gene sequence: CDR1 SEHNR, CDR2 FQNEAQ (reference sequence). The CDR3 extends over 14 amino acids. The V gene lost 6 bases and the J gene lost 5 bases, with 14 bases spanning the gap. Drawing the rest from reference TRBV7-9 and TRBJ2-1, the complete variable domain is DTGVSQNPRHKITKRGQNVTFRCDPISEHNRLYWYRQTLGQGPEFLTYFQNEAQLEKSRLLSDRFSAERPKGSFSTLEIQRTEQGDSAMYLCASRVGEGDNEQFFGPGTRLTVL.

In DNA, the CDR3 is TGTGCCAGCAGCTCCGGGACCGGCGATACGCAGTATTTT. Its protein is CASSSGTGDTQYF. This rearrangement joins TRBV11-3 to TRBJ2-3; D could derive from TRBD1 or TRBD2 (5 bases each). From germline, CDR1 is SGHNT and CDR2 YENEEA. CDR3 length equals 13 residues. V was clipped by 4 bases and J by 6 bases, with 11 bases between them.

The chain joins TRBV20-1 to TRBJ1-2, with TRBD1 matching over 7 bases. Per the germline V gene, CDR1 is DFQATT and CDR2 is SNEGSKA (reference sequence). V lost 3 bases to trimming and J lost 1 base; unmatched junction nucleotides: 2. The CDR3 has 13 residues. The CDR3 here is CSASRQGNYGYTF. CDR3 bases: TGCAGTGCTAGTCGACAGGGTAACTATGGCTACACCTTC.

This clonotype was counted a single time. The rearrangement joins TRBV7-3 to TRBJ2-1; D is tentatively TRBD1 or TRBD2 (6 bases each). Trimming shortened V by 1 base and J by 3 bases, and 10 bases separated the two germline ends. Germline CDR1 SGHTA, CDR2 FQGTGA. The CDR3 runs 15 residues. CDR3 amino acids: CASSLIGGNYNEQFF. DNA of the CDR3: TGTGCCAGCAGCTTAATAGGGGGGAACTACAATGAGCAGTTCTTC.

The rearrangement links TRBV10-3 to TRBJ1-5; perhaps TRBD1 as D (5 bases). CDR1 is ENHRY, CDR2 SYGVKD, per germline. The CDR3 consists of 14 residues. Trimming took off 5 bases at V and 4 bases at J, with 12 bases between the two ends. CDR3 DNA sequence: TGTGCCATCAGTCCGGGACTGATAAATCAGCCCCAGCATTTT. Protein product: CAISPGLINQPQHF.

The chain is built from TRBV30 and TRBJ1-4; TRBD1 matches 9 bases. Looked up from germline, CDR1 is GTSNPN and CDR2 is SVGIG (reference sequence). The CDR3 has 15 amino acids. Trimming removed 0 bases from V and 10 bases from J; junction bases left unmatched: 9. The CDR3 nucleotides read TGTGCCTGGAGTGTACGGGGACAGGGAGCTGCAAAACTGTTTTTT. Its protein is CAWSVRGQGAAKLFF. The entire variable domain, with the rest obtained from reference TRBV30 and TRBJ1-4, is as follows: SQTIHQWPATLVQPVGSPLSLECTVEGTSNPNLYWYRQAAGRGLQLLFYSVGIGQISSEVPQNLSASRPQDRQFILSSKKLLLSDSGFYLCAWSVRGQGAAKLFFGSGTQLSVL.

The chain recombines TRBV29-1 with TRBJ1-1; TRBD1 is a possible D gene (6 bases). CDR3 size: 13 residues. Germline V lookup: CDR1 SQVTM, CDR2 ANQGSEA. Trimming cost V 5 bases and J 3 bases, with 13 bases left between them. The CDR3 reads CSVQQGGDTEAFF. As DNA, the CDR3 is TGCAGCGTTCAACAGGGAGGGGACACTGAAGCTTTCTTT.

Here the CDR3 DNA reads TGCAGCGTTGCCTTAGGTCTTGGTAAGGAGACCCAGTACTTC. Its translation is CSVALGLGKETQYF. The chain joins TRBV29-1 to TRBJ2-5; D is uncertain. Germline values: CDR1 SQVTM, CDR2 ANQGSEA. The V end lost 4 bases, the J end lost 5 bases, and 17 bases lay between the germline ends. The CDR3 sequence is 14 residues long.